The 20 T cell receptor beta chains presented below share a single source sample, sequenced in a study of T cells in localized non-small cell lung cancer. Produced via immunoSEQ multiplex PCR; TCRdb's table is partial and in-frame only. The table shows approximately 35,000 clones, with approximately 91% occurring only once. Sequencing used PBMCs, obtained before any cancer treatment. These receptors originate from a man between 40 and 70 years old with stage II lung adenocarcinoma.

The rearrangement uses TRBV28 and TRBJ1-1; D not certain. Per germline, CDR1 MDHEN and CDR2 SYDVKM. This CDR3 has 17 amino acids. V gave up 7 bases and J gave up 9 bases, with 30 bases separating them. This chain's CDR3 is CASITAIKVTHAPKAFF. Here the CDR3 DNA reads TGTGCCAGCATTACCGCAATCAAAGTTACGCATGCCCCAAAAGCTTTCTTT.

This clone was detected only once. The chain recombines TRBV5-4 with TRBJ1-2; a possible D gene is TRBD1 (5 bases). Germline loops: CDR1 SGHNT, CDR2 YYREEE (reference sequence). Trimming stripped 6 bases from V and 3 bases from J, with 15 bases between. The CDR3 runs 14 residues. The CDR3: CASTTTGLDYGYTF. DNA of the CDR3: TGTGCCAGCACCACAACAGGCCTCGACTATGGCTACACCTTC.

The chain uses TRBV7-6 and TRBJ1-2; the match to TRBD1 covers 8 bases. The CDR3 covers 15 residues. In germline, CDR1 is SGHVS, CDR2 FNYEAQ. After removal of 7 bases from V and 8 bases from J, the junction contained 15 bases not matched to a gene. CDR3 coding DNA: TGTGCCAGCACCCAGGGGGCAGCCCGCGACGGGGGCTACACCTTC. This sequence encodes CASTQGAARDGGYTF.

The chain joins TRBV6-6 to TRBJ1-1, with TRBD1 matching over 8 bases. Germline-derived CDR1 and CDR2 are MNHNY and SVGAGI (reference sequence). V gave up 4 bases and J gave up 0 bases; unmatched junction bases: 7. The CDR3 loop spans 16 amino acids. The CDR3 DNA is TGTGCCAGCAGTTCCTCGACAGGGGTCATGAACACTGAAGCTTTCTTT. Translation: CASSSSTGVMNTEAFF.

J is TRBJ2-7 and V is TRBV12-5; perhaps D is TRBD1 or TRBD2 (6 bases each). The CDR3 is 13 residues long. The germline V gene has CDR1 LGHNT and CDR2 FRNRAP. V was trimmed by 1 base and J by 3 bases, leaving 7 bases between them. The CDR3 DNA reads as TGTGCTAGTGGTTTGGAGGGGGGCTACGAGCAGTACTTC. Translation: CASGLEGGYEQYF.

This clone was detected once. CDR3 region: CASSRYREGYEQYF. The CDR3 bases are TGTGCCAGCAGTCGATACAGGGAAGGCTACGAGCAGTACTTC. The genes are TRBV6-1 and TRBJ2-7; D is possibly TRBD1 (6 bases). V lost 5 bases and J lost 3, with 14 bases in between. This CDR3 region has 14 residues. The germline CDR1 and CDR2 sequences are MNHNS and SASEGT.

The chain is built from TRBV6-1 and TRBJ2-7; D is possibly TRBD2 (6 bases). Germline V lookup: CDR1 MNHNS, CDR2 SASEGT. This CDR3 has 13 residues. Trimming left V 4 bases short and J 4 bases short, with 11 bases between. The CDR3 here is CASSVVAEYEQYF. In DNA form, the CDR3 reads TGTGCCAGCAGTGTGGTAGCGGAATACGAGCAGTACTTC.

The rearrangement links TRBV18 to TRBJ2-7, with D unresolved. Trimming cost V 2 bases and J 3 bases, with 8 bases left between them. Germline assignment: CDR1 KGHSH and CDR2 LQKENI. The CDR3 consists of 13 residues. The CDR3 DNA reads TGTGCCAGCTCACCATCCGGGCTCTACGAGCAGTACTTC. It codes for CASSPSGLYEQYF.

The chain couples TRBV10-3 to TRBJ2-3; 7 nucleotides agree with TRBD2. Germline values: CDR1 ENHRY, CDR2 SYGVKD. This CDR3 region has 15 residues. V shed 4 bases, J shed 1 base, and the junction held 5 bases outside the gene matches. DNA of the CDR3: TGTGCCATCAGTGTAAAGGGAGGGGGCACAGATACGCAGTATTTT. It encodes CAISVKGGGTDTQYF.

This chain connects TRBV27 to TRBJ2-2; the match to TRBD1 covers 10 bases. Germline CDR1 and CDR2: MNHEY and SMNVEV (reference sequence). The CDR3 totals 16 residues. J gave up 5 bases and V 6 bases, and 9 bases lay outside the gene matches. The CDR3 sequence: CASRETGGLTTGELFF. CDR3 DNA: TGTGCCAGCAGGGAGACAGGGGGCTTGACTACCGGGGAGCTGTTTTTT.

V and J are TRBV19 and TRBJ2-7; tentatively, D is TRBD1 or TRBD2 (5 bases each). V was cut by 3 bases and J by 4 bases, with 16 bases left in between. The V gene's germline CDR1 is LNHDA and CDR2 SQIVND (reference sequence). The CDR3 is 15 residues long. The CDR3 DNA reads TGTGCCAGTAGTATGGGTCGTGGGGGTTGGTACGAGCAGTACTTC. Translating it yields CASSMGRGGWYEQYF.

The chain employs TRBV18 and TRBJ1-1, with D possibly matching TRBD1 (5 bases). Germline-derived CDR1 and CDR2 are KGHSH and LQKENI. The CDR3 covers 13 residues. V lost 4 bases and J lost 3, with 9 bases in between. The CDR3 DNA is TGTGCCAGCTCACGGGGCAGGGACACTGAAGCTTTCTTT. Amino acid sequence: CASSRGRDTEAFF.

The rearrangement joins TRBV18 to TRBJ1-2; no clear D. Germline lookup yields CDR1 KGHSH and CDR2 LQKENI. This CDR3 is built from 13 residues. With 0 bases removed from V and 2 bases from J, the gap between germline ends came to 4 bases. The CDR3 here is CASSPPTNYGYTF. The CDR3 coding sequence is TGTGCCAGCTCACCACCAACAAACTATGGCTACACCTTC.

The J gene is TRBJ2-7, the V gene TRBV11-2; D tentatively reads TRBD1 or TRBD2 (5 bases each). The length of the CDR3 is 15 residues. Trimming shortened V by 2 bases and J by 2 bases, and 13 bases separated the two germline ends. CDR1 and CDR2 (germline): SGHAT, FQNNGV. This CDR3 reads CASSLSSRGPYEQYF. The DNA for the CDR3 is TGTGCCAGCAGCTTATCGTCCCGGGGCCCCTACGAGCAGTACTTC.

V gene TRBV7-2 combines with J gene TRBJ2-2; no definite D call. Trimming took 1 base from V and 9 from J, leaving 9 bases between them. CDR1 and CDR2 from the germline V gene are SGHTA and FQGNSA. The CDR3 is 13 amino acids. CDR3 sequence: CASSLGPTRELFF. As DNA, the CDR3 is TGTGCCAGCAGCTTAGGACCCACGAGGGAGCTGTTTTTT. Using reference TRBV7-2 and TRBJ2-2 for the parts outside the CDR3, the full variable domain is GAGVSQSPSNKVTEKGKDVELRCDPISGHTALYWYRQSLGQGLEFLIYFQGNSAPDKSGLPSDRFSAERTGGSVSTLTIQRTQQEDSAVYLCASSLGPTRELFFGEGSRLTVL.

The chain combines TRBV10-2 with TRBJ1-2; D remains unclear. This CDR3 contains 18 residues. Between the trimmed V and J ends, which lost 3 bases and 3 bases, there was a span of 23 bases. Germline V lookup: CDR1 WSHSY, CDR2 SAAADI. The CDR3 DNA reads as TGCGCCAGCAGTGAAATGGGAGTGCGAGGCGGCATGGACTATGGCTACACCTTC. As protein: CASSEMGVRGGMDYGYTF.

The rearrangement joins TRBV13 to TRBJ2-7; 8 nucleotides match TRBD2. Germline CDR1 PRHDT, CDR2 FYEKMQ (reference sequence). The CDR3 has 15 amino acids. V lost 0 bases, J lost 6 bases, and 7 bases stayed unmatched. DNA for the CDR3: TGTGCCAGCAGCTTAGGGGAAGCGGGAGCCGCCGAGCAGTACTTC. It specifies CASSLGEAGAAEQYF.

This chain links TRBV7-2 with TRBJ1-2; TRBD1 is a possible D gene (6 bases). The length of the CDR3 is 14 residues. The germline V gene encodes CDR1 SGHTA and CDR2 FQGNSA. Trimming left V 4 bases short and J 5 bases short, with 14 bases between. CDR3 sequence: CASSYIQGLYGYTF. CDR3 in DNA: TGTGCCAGCAGCTACATACAGGGTCTTTATGGCTACACCTTC.

The rearrangement uses TRBV6-5 and TRBJ2-4; D not resolved. CDR3 size: 14 residues. The ends were cut back, 6 bases at V and 0 bases at J, with 9 bases in the middle. Germline-derived CDR1 and CDR2 are MNHEY and SVGAGI. The CDR3 region is CASRLTLAKNIQYF. As DNA, the CDR3 is TGTGCCAGCAGGCTAACGCTAGCCAAAAACATTCAGTACTTC.

The chain recombines TRBV11-2 with TRBJ2-1, with TRBD2 matching 8 bases. J gave up 5 bases and V 7 bases, and 7 bases lay outside the gene matches. The length of the CDR3 is 14 residues. The germline gives CDR1 SGHAT, CDR2 FQNNGV. The CDR3 region has the DNA TGTGCCAGCATGGATAGCGGGGTAAACAATGAGCAGTTCTTC. Its translation: CASMDSGVNNEQFF.